This T cell receptor beta chain derives from a study of CD8+CD57+ T cells in acquired aplastic anemia. TCR beta VDJ combinations and CDR3 sequences were profiled from genomic DNA. TCRdb independently ran MiXCR on the reads; one entry per CDR3 protein. The table lists more than 200,000 distinct CDR3 sequences, roughly 53% of them singletons. CDR3 length: 13 residues. V gave up 4 bases and J gave up 3 bases, with 9 bases separating them. The V gene's germline CDR1 is KGHDR and CDR2 SFDVKD. Sequencing involved patients with CD8+CD57+ cell expansion previously shown by flow cytometry. Receipt of therapy had not occurred in any patient by the time of blood sampling.

The sample was sorted CD4+, CD8+, or CD8+CD57+ T cells (not recorded which) from PBMCs. The V call is TRBV24-1, the J call TRBJ2-7; no clear D. This TCR derives from a human donor with aplastic anemia. Here the CDR3 reads CATSEGRSYEQYF. The CDR3 bases are TGTGCCACCAGTGAGGGCAGGAGCTACGAGCAGTACTTC.